The entry below gives a single T cell receptor beta chain sequence along with its context. Its antigen is unknown. This specimen comes from a study of OX40 agonist ivuxolimab in advanced cancers. Study-level information: Mean age approximately 61 years, range roughly 23 to 79; about 85% male. Broader study findings: At 0.1 to 3.0 mg/kg, CD4+ and CD8+ blood T cells expanded clonally by week 6.

Trimming shortened V by 2 bases and J by 8 bases, and 10 bases separated the two germline ends. There are 13 residues in the CDR3. Per the germline V gene, CDR1 is SEHNR and CDR2 is FQNEAQ (reference sequence). Measured with immunoSEQ multiplex PCR; TCRdb has only the in-frame clones, and not every one. Here the sample spans roughly 66,000 clones, less than 90% being singletons. The clonotype originates from an adult with an advanced solid tumor such as melanoma, head and neck, liver or kidney cancer. The chain recombines TRBV7-9 with TRBJ2-1, with unresolved D. Sequenced material: CD4+ or CD8+ T cells sorted from blood, taken in a trial of the OX40 agonist ivuxolimab. The CDR3 sequence is CASSLSLPHEQFF. CDR3 coding DNA: TGTGCCAGCAGCTTATCGTTACCGCATGAGCAGTTCTTC.